This entry lists 21 T cell receptor beta chains sequenced from one sample in a study of shared clonotypes between healthy human individuals. Profiled with immunoSEQ multiplex PCR; TCRdb holds only in-frame clones, not every one. The sample contains hundreds of thousands of clones, about 74% of which appear only once. The sequenced sample consisted of memory CD4+ T cells sorted from blood. The subset: CD45RA-negative fraction. These receptors were collected from a woman in her thirties in good health.

The V call is TRBV7-2, the J call TRBJ1-2; D is unresolved. CDR1 and CDR2 from the germline V gene are SGHTA and FQGNSA. This CDR3 spans 14 amino acids. The V end lost 2 bases, the J end lost 11 bases, and 18 bases lay between the germline ends. The CDR3 sequence: CASSLYSREDPYTF. In DNA, the CDR3 is TGTGCCAGCAGCTTATATTCCCGAGAAGATCCTTACACCTTC.

This clone has only one observation. The J gene is TRBJ2-7, the V gene TRBV28, with 9 bases matching TRBD1. The CDR3 is 14 residues long. The junction had 3 bases not matched to a gene; V was cut back by 6 bases and J by 0 bases. Germline lookup yields CDR1 MDHEN and CDR2 SYDVKM. CDR3 region: CASSGTGSSYEQYF. CDR3 in DNA: TGTGCCAGCAGCGGGACAGGGAGCTCCTACGAGCAGTACTTC.

This clone was seen a single time. This chain joins TRBV5-5 and TRBJ2-1; 8 nucleotides line up with TRBD1. J lost 7 bases, V lost 3 bases, and 6 bases had no gene match. The germline V gene has CDR1 SGHKS and CDR2 YYEKEE (reference sequence). The CDR3 sequence is 14 residues long. CDR3 sequence (DNA): TGTGCCAGCAGCTCCCGGGACAGGAGGAATGAGCAGTTCTTC. It specifies CASSSRDRRNEQFF.

This clone occurred many times. The chain uses TRBV5-1 and TRBJ2-7, with D tentatively TRBD1 or TRBD2 (6 bases each). Germline CDR1 reads SGHRS; CDR2 reads YFSETQ. The CDR3 has 17 residues. V was clipped by 4 bases and J by 3 bases, with 23 bases between them. The CDR3 protein is CASSPGGLGGGFYEQYF. CDR3 DNA: TGCGCCAGCAGCCCCGGAGGGCTTGGGGGCGGGTTCTACGAGCAGTACTTC.

This clone has more than one count but fewer than ten. The chain couples TRBV6-1 to TRBJ2-3; 7 nucleotides agree with TRBD1. In germline, CDR1 is MNHNS, CDR2 SASEGT. The ends lost 2 bases at V and 2 bases at J; junction bases unmatched: 4. The CDR3 extends over 15 amino acids. The CDR3 protein is CASSEIRGSTDTQYF. Written as DNA, the CDR3 is TGTGCCAGCAGTGAAATCAGGGGGTCCACAGATACGCAGTATTTT.

The gene calls are TRBV5-1 and TRBJ2-5; D is possibly TRBD2 (6 bases). The CDR3 loop spans 14 amino acids. V shed 7 bases and J shed 3 bases, with 16 bases lying between them. CDR1 is SGHRS and CDR2 is YFSETQ in the germline V gene. The CDR3 reads CASVSVSGEETQYF. For the CDR3, the DNA is TGCGCCAGCGTTTCCGTTAGCGGCGAAGAGACCCAGTACTTC.

This clone was counted ten times or more. This rearrangement joins TRBV23-1 to TRBJ1-5, with 7 bases matching TRBD1. TRBV23-1 is designated an ORF whose function remains uncertain. The CDR3 totals 15 residues. V lost 7 bases, J lost 4 bases, and 10 bases stayed unmatched. CDR3 sequence: CASTFTTGRNQPQHF. The CDR3 coding sequence is TGCGCCAGCACGTTCACGACAGGGCGGAATCAGCCCCAGCATTTT.

This clone was detected ten times or more. The CDR3, as DNA: TGTGCCAGCGGGACCGGGATTTTACCCGCGAACACCGGGGAGCTGTTTTTT. Encoded protein: CASGTGILPANTGELFF. The chain uses TRBV27 and TRBJ2-2; possibly TRBD1 or TRBD2 for D (5 bases each). Germline-derived CDR1 and CDR2 are MNHEY and SMNVEV (reference sequence). The CDR3 is 17 amino acids. V lost 8 bases, J lost 0 bases, and 19 bases lay in between.

The rearrangement links TRBV5-1 to TRBJ2-3, with 10 nucleotides matching TRBD2. This CDR3 is 20 amino acids long. Germline values: CDR1 SGHRS, CDR2 YFSETQ. With V trimmed by 4 bases and J by 1 base, 18 bases remained unmatched. This chain's CDR3 is CASSGLPLAGALVGTDTQYF. In nucleotides, the CDR3 is TGCGCCAGCAGCGGACTCCCTCTAGCGGGAGCGTTGGTAGGCACAGATACGCAGTATTTT.

V gene TRBV2 combines with J gene TRBJ2-7; D is possibly TRBD1 or TRBD2 (5 bases each). CDR1 and CDR2 (germline): SNHLY, FYNNEI. V gave up 5 bases and J gave up 2 bases, with 7 bases separating them. This CDR3 contains 12 residues. CDR3 protein: CASSRDAYEQYF. CDR3 sequence (DNA): TGTGCCAGCAGTAGGGACGCCTACGAGCAGTACTTC.

The J gene is TRBJ1-1, the V gene TRBV5-6, with D possibly matching TRBD1 (5 bases). V was clipped by 7 bases and J by 4 bases, with 11 bases between them. CDR1 SGHDT and CDR2 YYEEEE come from the germline V gene. The CDR3 spans 12 residues. This CDR3 is CASSRRGTEAFF. CDR3 coding DNA: TGTGCCAGCTCCCGGAGGGGCACTGAAGCTTTCTTT.

The CDR3: CASSLSGERGYTF. The CDR3 DNA is TGCGCCAGCAGCTTGTCAGGGGAAAGAGGCTACACCTTC. The chain recombines TRBV5-1 with TRBJ1-2; maybe TRBD1 (6 bases). Trimming removed 1 base from V and 8 bases from J, with 12 bases in between. Germline assignment: CDR1 SGHRS and CDR2 YFSETQ. CDR3 length: 13 residues.

This chain joins TRBV25-1 and TRBJ2-6; 7 nucleotides agree with TRBD1. The V segment lost 2 bases and the J segment 4 bases; nucleotides outside the gene matches: 5. The CDR3 is made up of 16 amino acids. CDR1 is MGHDK and CDR2 is SYGVNS in the germline V gene. CDR3 residues: CASSEDRVVGANVLTF. CDR3 in DNA: TGTGCCAGCAGTGAAGACAGGGTGGTGGGGGCCAACGTCCTGACTTTC. The full variable domain, in which reference TRBV25-1 and TRBJ2-6 provide the parts outside the CDR3, is EADIYQTPRYLVIGTGKKITLECSQTMGHDKMYWYQQDPGMELHLIHYSYGVNSTEKGDLSSESTVSRIRTEHFPLTLESARPSHTSQYLCASSEDRVVGANVLTFGAGSRLTVL.

This chain uses TRBV11-1 with TRBJ2-1; D remains unclear. V was shortened by 2 bases and J by 0 bases, with 8 bases between the two germline ends. Germline-derived CDR1 and CDR2 are SGHAT and FQDESV (reference sequence). The CDR3 extends over 15 amino acids. CDR3 protein: CASSLLPDSYNEQFF. The CDR3 bases are TGTGCCAGCAGCTTATTACCGGACTCCTACAATGAGCAGTTCTTC.

The genes are TRBV6-5 and TRBJ2-2; 7 bases align to TRBD1. Losses at the gene ends were 7 bases for V and 4 bases for J; bases not matched to a gene: 9. CDR3 length: 15 residues. The germline V gene has CDR1 MNHEY and CDR2 SVGAGI. CDR3 loop: CASTQQGRRTGELFF. As DNA, the CDR3 is TGTGCCAGCACTCAACAGGGGCGGCGCACCGGGGAGCTGTTTTTT.

The sample holds a few counts of this clone. The sample carries other DNA sequences with the same CDR3. The rearrangement joins TRBV5-1 to TRBJ2-1, with D tentatively TRBD2 (5 bases). Germline CDR1 reads SGHRS; CDR2 reads YFSETQ. V gave up 1 base and J gave up 2 bases, with 10 bases separating them. This CDR3 region has 15 residues. CDR3 region: CASSLSSGAYNEQFF. DNA for the CDR3: TGCGCCAGCAGCTTGTCAAGCGGCGCCTACAATGAGCAGTTCTTC.

V is TRBV4-1 and J is TRBJ2-5; TRBD1 matches at 10 bases. The end of the DNA fits TRBJ2-7 better, so the J call may be wrong. CDR3 length: 15 residues. Looked up from germline, CDR1 is MGHRA and CDR2 is YSYEKL. The DNA for the CDR3 is TGCGCCAGCAGCCAAGTACCGGGACAGGGGAACGAGCAGTACTTC. Protein: CASSQVPGQGNEQYF.

The chain employs TRBV6-6 and TRBJ2-1, with D unclear. CDR3 length: 12 amino acids. The germline V and J ends were trimmed by 4 bases and 10 bases, with 11 bases remaining between them. Germline assignment: CDR1 MNHNY and CDR2 SVGAGI (reference sequence). The CDR3, as DNA: TGTGCCAGCAGTTTCCATGGTCAAGAGCAGTTCTTC. Its translation is CASSFHGQEQFF.

This chain uses TRBV28 with TRBJ2-7; D call uncertain. CDR1 is MDHEN and CDR2 is SYDVKM in the germline V gene. Trimming cost V 8 bases and J 3 bases, with 11 bases left between them. This CDR3 contains 12 residues. This CDR3 is CASRSLRYEQYF. In DNA, the CDR3 is TGTGCCAGCCGGTCTCTGCGCTACGAGCAGTACTTC.

This clone occurred once. This chain connects TRBV6-6 to TRBJ1-2, with a weak D call TRBD1 (5 bases). The CDR3 spans 15 residues. Per the germline V gene, CDR1 is MNHNY and CDR2 is SVGAGI (reference sequence). Trimming left V 2 bases short and J 4 bases short, with 14 bases between. The CDR3 nucleotides are TGTGCCAGCAGTTACGACTCGGGGGTTGCCTATGGCTACACCTTC. Translating it yields CASSYDSGVAYGYTF.

Only one count was recorded for this clone. The V gene is TRBV5-4, the J gene TRBJ2-5, with TRBD2 identical over 10 bases. Germline CDR1 and CDR2: SGHNT and YYREEE (reference sequence). CDR3 length: 16 amino acids. Germline trimming cut 0 bases from V and 5 bases from J; bases unmatched to any gene: 7. CDR3 DNA sequence: TGTGCCAGCAGCTTGGGAGCGGGAGGGAATTGGGAGACCCAGTACTTC. Protein: CASSLGAGGNWETQYF.